The 6 T cell receptor beta chains below all came from one sample that was sequenced in a study of OX40 agonist ivuxolimab in advanced cancers. Method: immunoSEQ multiplex PCR; TCRdb's copy keeps in-frame clones and lacks some. The table records some 48,000 clones, roughly 80% of them present only once. The starting material was CD4+ or CD8+ T cells sorted from blood, obtained in a trial of the OX40 agonist ivuxolimab. These receptors all come from an adult with an advanced solid tumor such as melanoma, head and neck, liver or kidney cancer.

The chain employs TRBV25-1 and TRBJ1-1; possibly TRBD1 for D (6 bases). The germline CDR1 and CDR2 sequences are MGHDK and SYGVNS. The CDR3 consists of 14 residues. The V end was cut by 2 bases, the J end by 5 bases, with 12 bases between. CDR3 bases: TGTGCCAGCAGTGAAGTAGGGGGAGGGACTGAAGCTTTCTTT. This encodes CASSEVGGGTEAFF. The variable domain in full, completed from reference TRBV25-1 and TRBJ1-1, reads EADIYQTPRYLVIGTGKKITLECSQTMGHDKMYWYQQDPGMELHLIHYSYGVNSTEKGDLSSESTVSRIRTEHFPLTLESARPSHTSQYLCASSEVGGGTEAFFGQGTRLTVV.

The J gene is TRBJ1-5, the V gene TRBV15, with 8 positions matching TRBD1. The germline V gene encodes CDR1 LNHNV and CDR2 YYDKDF (reference sequence). V trimming: 1 base; J trimming: 7 bases; junction bases outside the gene matches: 9. The CDR3 runs 16 residues. The CDR3 bases are TGTGCCACCAGCAGAGGGAGGACAGGGTTAGACCAGCCCCAGCATTTT. Translated, it gives CATSRGRTGLDQPQHF.

The chain is built from TRBV19 and TRBJ1-1, with 8 bases identical to TRBD1. Per germline, CDR1 LNHDA and CDR2 SQIVND (reference sequence). V dropped 3 bases and J dropped 4; count of bases not matched to a gene: 1. The CDR3 is made up of 13 amino acids. The CDR3 loop reads CASSITGGTEAFF. CDR3 nucleotide sequence: TGTGCCAGTAGTATTACAGGGGGCACTGAAGCTTTCTTT.

This chain connects TRBV27 to TRBJ1-2; no reliable D call. The CDR3 length is 16 residues. Germline values: CDR1 MNHEY, CDR2 SMNVEV (reference sequence). Trimming cost V 5 bases and J 5 bases, with 21 bases left between them. The CDR3 is CASSHGPPQPPYGYTF. The DNA for the CDR3 is TGTGCCAGCAGTCACGGGCCTCCTCAACCACCATATGGCTACACCTTC.

The CDR3 protein is CAISELAGGNYGYTF. Here the CDR3 DNA reads TGTGCCATCAGTGAGTTGGCAGGGGGAAACTATGGCTACACCTTC. V gene TRBV10-3 combines with J gene TRBJ1-2; 7 bases map to TRBD1. Germline CDR1 is ENHRY and CDR2 is SYGVKD. The CDR3 runs to 15 residues. V was pared by 1 base and J by 2 bases, with 4 bases of the junction left unmatched.

V and J are TRBV2 and TRBJ2-3, with 9 bases aligning to TRBD1. Germline V CDR1 and CDR2: SNHLY, FYNNEI. The CDR3 runs to 15 residues. V was clipped by 3 bases and J by 3 bases; unmatched bases: 4. The CDR3 DNA follows: TGTGCCAGCAGTGAGCCGGGACAGGGTACAGATACGCAGTATTTT. This sequence encodes CASSEPGQGTDTQYF.